These T cell receptor beta chains were read from a single sample in a study of cytomegalovirus exposure and HLA in healthy donors. Using immunoSEQ multiplex PCR, the repertoire was profiled, and TCRdb retains in-frame clones only, with some absent. Among approximately 82,000 clones listed, about 9.5% were seen once. The sequenced sample was PBMCs. Every receptor here comes from a man between 60 and 75 years old in good health and CMV-seropositive. Both conserved end residues are part of each CDR3. D genes are given only for firm matches. Clone size is given for some rows only: seen once, a few or many times, or a class if the clone is expanded.

size	length	D	V	J	CDR3	DNA
.	12	.	TRBV9	TRBJ2-1	CASSVSYNEQFF	TGTGCCAGCAGCGTATCTTACAATGAGCAGTTCTTC
many	15	.	TRBV6-1	TRBJ1-4	CASRDIIQGLGKLFF	TGTGCCAGCAGGGATATTATACAGGGCCTGGGAAAACTGTTTTTT
.	15	TRBD1	TRBV27	TRBJ2-3	CASSSRDRGTDTQYF	TGTGCCAGCAGCTCCCGGGACAGGGGCACAGATACGCAGTATTTT
.	14	TRBD1	TRBV29-1	TRBJ2-7	CSVDIGQGLHEQYF	TGCAGCGTTGATATAGGACAGGGCTTACACGAGCAGTACTTC
.	18	TRBD2	TRBV18	TRBJ2-1	CASSPASGRTLSYNEQFF	TGTGCCAGCTCACCAGCTAGCGGGAGGACCTTATCCTACAATGAGCAGTTCTTC
.	15	TRBD2	TRBV6-6	TRBJ2-3	CASSLLAPPTDTQYF	TGTGCCAGCAGTTTACTAGCGCCCCCGACAGATACGCAGTATTTT
few	14	TRBD1	TRBV28	TRBJ1-6	CASSPGTGGLALHF	TGTGCCAGCAGTCCCGGGACAGGAGGTTTGGCCCTCCACTTT
few	14	TRBD1	TRBV14	TRBJ1-2	CASSPQGGTYGYTF	TGTGCCAGCAGCCCACAGGGGGGGACATATGGCTACACCTTC
few	15	TRBD2	TRBV2	TRBJ2-1	CASRVLAGGQNEQFF	TGTGCCAGCAGAGTACTAGCGGGGGGGCAGAATGAGCAGTTCTTC
.	16	TRBD1	TRBV18	TRBJ2-1	CASSARTGGLYNEQFF	TGTGCCAGCTCAGCACGGACAGGGGGCCTCTACAATGAGCAGTTCTTC
.	15	.	TRBV6-4	TRBJ1-1	CASSEDSGGGTEAFF	TGTGCCAGCAGTGAAGATAGTGGGGGAGGCACTGAAGCTTTCTTT
few	14	TRBD1	TRBV2	TRBJ2-3	CASSGDRGFDTQYF	TGTGCCAGCAGTGGGGACAGGGGGTTCGATACGCAGTATTTT
.	14	TRBD1	TRBV19	TRBJ2-3	CASSGTGGTDTQYF	TGTGCCAGCTCCGGGACAGGGGGAACAGATACGCAGTATTTT
few	16	.	TRBV5-1	TRBJ2-1	CASSLSSGSSYNEQFF	TGCGCCAGCAGCTTGTCGTCGGGAAGCTCCTACAATGAGCAGTTCTTC
.	16	.	TRBV29-1	TRBJ2-6	CSVGAGANSGANVLTF	TGCAGCGTTGGGGCGGGGGCGAACTCTGGGGCCAACGTCCTGACTTTC
.	15	TRBD1	TRBV6-1	TRBJ2-2	CASSNRDRVTGELFF	TGTGCCAGCAGCAACCGGGACAGGGTAACCGGGGAGCTGTTTTTT
.	15	TRBD2	TRBV29-1	TRBJ2-1	CSVPVRAGGPNEQFF	TGCAGCGTCCCCGTGCGAGCGGGGGGACCCAATGAGCAGTTCTTC
.	16	TRBD2	TRBV5-4	TRBJ2-5	CASSLEASGTQETQYF	TGTGCCAGCAGCTTGGAGGCTAGCGGAACCCAAGAGACCCAGTACTTC
.	15	.	TRBV19	TRBJ2-1	CASSIMQGPLGEQFF	TGTGCCAGTAGTATTATGCAGGGCCCCCTGGGTGAGCAGTTCTTC
.	14	.	TRBV10-3	TRBJ1-2	CAISESRQFDGYTF	TGTGCCATCAGTGAGTCGCGGCAGTTTGATGGCTACACCTTC
.	15	TRBD1	TRBV27	TRBJ2-1	CASSAPGQGIDEQFF	TGTGCCAGCAGTGCCCCGGGACAGGGTATCGATGAGCAGTTCTTC
.	14	TRBD1	TRBV2	TRBJ1-1	CANKPDRMNTEAFF	TGTGCCAATAAACCGGACAGGATGAACACTGAAGCTTTCTTT
few	13	.	TRBV6-6	TRBJ1-6	CASSNEGNSPLHF	TGTGCCAGCAGCAACGAGGGTAATTCACCCCTCCACTTT
.	15	TRBD1	TRBV5-4	TRBJ1-4	CASSLSGAGGEKLFF	TGTGCCAGCAGCTTGTCGGGGGCAGGGGGTGAAAAACTGTTTTTT
few	15	TRBD1	TRBV7-8	TRBJ1-1	CASSLRTGSNTEAFF	TGTGCCAGCAGCTTGAGGACAGGGTCAAACACTGAAGCTTTCTTT
.	16	TRBD1	TRBV7-8	TRBJ1-6	CASSLEVDRVNSPLHF	TGTGCCAGCAGCTTAGAGGTGGACAGGGTTAATTCACCCCTCCACTTT
.	13	TRBD1	TRBV15	TRBJ2-7	CATSVTQGFEQYF	TGTGCCACCAGCGTAACACAGGGGTTCGAGCAGTACTTC
.	13	.	TRBV25-1	TRBJ2-3	CASSSLTRDTQYF	TGTGCCAGCAGTTCCCTAACCCGGGATACGCAGTATTTT
few	14	TRBD1	TRBV19	TRBJ1-1	CASSVQGGNTEAFF	TGTGCCAGTAGTGTCCAGGGGGGGAACACTGAAGCTTTCTTT
few	13	.	TRBV28	TRBJ1-5	CASSSTRNQPQHF	TGTGCCAGCAGTTCGACTCGTAATCAGCCCCAGCATTTT
.	14	.	TRBV28	TRBJ1-5	CASSPRQINQPQHF	TGTGCCAGCAGCCCCCGACAAATCAATCAGCCCCAGCATTTT
few	13	.	TRBV13	TRBJ1-6	CASSVRGSPPLHF	TGTGCCAGCAGCGTCAGGGGTTCCCCACCCCTCCACTTT
.	12	.	TRBV5-1	TRBJ1-2	CASPTGGGGYTF	TGCGCCAGCCCTACGGGGGGCGGTGGCTACACCTTC
.	14	TRBD1	TRBV29-1	TRBJ2-7	CSVAMTGGLGEQYF	TGCAGCGTTGCGATGACAGGGGGGTTAGGGGAGCAGTACTTC
.	14	.	TRBV5-1	TRBJ2-2	CASNGRLDTGELFF	TGCGCCAGCAACGGGAGATTGGACACCGGGGAGCTGTTTTTT
.	12	.	TRBV6-1	TRBJ1-2	CATFAPGYGYTF	TGTGCCACCTTTGCGCCCGGCTATGGCTACACCTTC
.	15	TRBD1	TRBV6-1	TRBJ1-5	CASSRDRGDGQPQHF	TGTGCCAGCTCCCGGGACAGGGGTGATGGTCAGCCCCAGCATTTT
.	14	.	TRBV5-1	TRBJ2-5	CASSLLSGQETQYF	TGCGCCAGCAGCTTATTGTCCGGCCAAGAGACCCAGTACTTC
few	17	TRBD1	TRBV10-3	TRBJ1-3	CAITGSTGGSSGNTIYF	TGTGCCATCACTGGCTCAACAGGGGGCAGCTCTGGAAACACCATATATTTT
few	16	TRBD1	TRBV18	TRBJ1-4	CASSHYGTGEGEKLFF	TGTGCCAGCTCACACTATGGGACAGGGGAAGGCGAAAAACTGTTTTTT
.	15	TRBD1	TRBV6-5	TRBJ1-3	CASSPGQGRGNTIYF	TGTGCCAGCAGCCCCGGACAGGGGAGGGGAAACACCATATATTTT
.	14	TRBD1	TRBV4-1	TRBJ1-1	CASSQLQGAAKTFF	TGCGCCAGCAGCCAGTTACAGGGGGCGGCGAAAACTTTCTTT
.	14	TRBD1	TRBV9	TRBJ2-1	CASSVGQGAGRQFF	TGTGCCAGCAGCGTGGGGCAGGGGGCAGGACGGCAGTTCTTC
few	17	TRBD1	TRBV5-1	TRBJ1-4	CASSDGQGAPPGEKLFF	TGCGCCAGCAGCGACGGACAGGGGGCACCTCCGGGTGAAAAACTGTTTTTT
.	15	.	TRBV5-1	TRBJ1-4	CASSLQDSTNEKLFF	TGCGCCAGCAGCTTGCAGGACAGCACTAATGAAAAACTGTTTTTT
.	15	.	TRBV6-5	TRBJ1-3	CASSLQGYSGNTIYF	TGTGCCAGCAGTCTACAGGGCTACTCTGGAAACACCATATATTTT
.	15	TRBD1	TRBV5-4	TRBJ2-2	CASSLRQGDNGELFF	TGTGCCAGCAGCTTGAGGCAGGGGGATAACGGGGAGCTGTTTTTT
.	18	.	TRBV1	TRBJ2-3	CTSSQDVIAGGRTDTQYF	TGCACCAGCAGCCAAGATGTAATAGCGGGGGGGAGGACAGATACGCAGTATTTT
.	14	.	TRBV30	TRBJ2-2	CAWSLDYPAGELFF	TGTGCCTGGAGTCTCGACTACCCGGCCGGGGAGCTGTTTTTT
.	15	.	TRBV30	TRBJ2-1	CAWSVLGREVNEQFF	TGTGCCTGGAGTGTACTGGGCAGGGAAGTGAATGAGCAGTTCTTC
few	14	TRBD2	TRBV29-1	TRBJ2-1	CSVSTSGTGNEQFF	TGCAGCGTCTCGACTAGCGGGACCGGAAATGAGCAGTTCTTC
.	16	.	TRBV28	TRBJ1-5	CASTLGGLESNQPQHF	TGTGCCAGCACCTTAGGAGGGTTAGAGAGCAATCAGCCCCAGCATTTT
.	16	.	TRBV14	TRBJ1-2	CASSQTTDRLNYGYTF	TGTGCCAGCAGCCAAACCACTGACAGGTTGAACTATGGCTACACCTTC